Given below is one T cell receptor beta chain in context. Its antigen is undetermined. This PCR relied on a set of 60 Vbeta primers and 13 Jbeta primers. The assay was immunoSEQ multiplex PCR, and TCRdb's table has in-frame clones only and misses some. The sample contains approximately 190,000 clones, around four fifths of which appear only once. The data stem from a study of cytomegalovirus exposure and HLA in healthy donors. The study's findings and limits: Indistinguishable V segments, including TRBV6-2 and TRBV6-3, were excluded. Immune exposure was documented only through CMV serostatus. Versus the roughly 670-donor mean, an Asian-associated ancestry cluster reportedly showed fewer N-insertions in a later analysis.

V gave up 5 bases and J gave up 0 bases; unmatched junction bases: 10. The CDR3 sequence is 17 residues long. Germline assignment: CDR1 MNHEY and CDR2 SMNVEV (reference sequence). Sequenced sample: PBMCs. The chain employs TRBV27 and TRBJ2-1, with TRBD2 matching over 7 bases. The sequence came from a man aged 40-50 years in good health and CMV-seropositive. DNA of the CDR3: TGTGCCAGCAGTACCCTCACTAGCGCCTCCTCCTACAATGAGCAGTTCTTC. It yields the protein CASSTLTSASSYNEQFF.